This T cell receptor beta chain is from a study of T cells in localized non-small cell lung cancer. This clone was observed at least ten times. CDR3 length equals 13 residues. The germline V gene has CDR1 SGHDN and CDR2 FVKESK. V lost 4 bases to trimming and J lost 1 base, with 7 bases between them. The assay was immunoSEQ multiplex PCR, and TCRdb's table has in-frame clones only and misses some. The sample yields about 52,000 clones, 80% seen once. The receptor was isolated from a woman aged 40-69 years with stage II lung adenocarcinoma. Specimen: PBMCs, collected before any cancer treatment. The chain joins TRBV14 to TRBJ1-1; D remains unclear. This CDR3 reads CASSPKRNTEAFF. CDR3 DNA: TGTGCCAGCAGCCCCAAACGGAACACTGAAGCTTTCTTT.